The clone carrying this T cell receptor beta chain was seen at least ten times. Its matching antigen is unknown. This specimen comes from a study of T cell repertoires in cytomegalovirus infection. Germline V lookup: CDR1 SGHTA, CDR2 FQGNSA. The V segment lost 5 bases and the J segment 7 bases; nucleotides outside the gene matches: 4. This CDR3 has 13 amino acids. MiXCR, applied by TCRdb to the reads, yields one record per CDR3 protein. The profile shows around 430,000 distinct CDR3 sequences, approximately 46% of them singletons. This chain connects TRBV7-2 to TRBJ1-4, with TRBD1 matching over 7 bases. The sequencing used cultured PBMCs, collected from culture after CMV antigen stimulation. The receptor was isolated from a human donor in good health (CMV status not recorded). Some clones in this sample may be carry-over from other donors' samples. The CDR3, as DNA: TGTGCCAGCAGCCCCGACAGGGTTGAAAAACTGTTTTTT. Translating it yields CASSPDRVEKLFF. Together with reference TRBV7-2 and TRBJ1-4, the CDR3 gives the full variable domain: GAGVSQSPSNKVTEKGKDVELRCDPISGHTALYWYRQSLGQGLEFLIYFQGNSAPDKSGLPSDRFSAERTGGSVSTLTIQRTQQEDSAVYLCASSPDRVEKLFFGSGTQLSVL.